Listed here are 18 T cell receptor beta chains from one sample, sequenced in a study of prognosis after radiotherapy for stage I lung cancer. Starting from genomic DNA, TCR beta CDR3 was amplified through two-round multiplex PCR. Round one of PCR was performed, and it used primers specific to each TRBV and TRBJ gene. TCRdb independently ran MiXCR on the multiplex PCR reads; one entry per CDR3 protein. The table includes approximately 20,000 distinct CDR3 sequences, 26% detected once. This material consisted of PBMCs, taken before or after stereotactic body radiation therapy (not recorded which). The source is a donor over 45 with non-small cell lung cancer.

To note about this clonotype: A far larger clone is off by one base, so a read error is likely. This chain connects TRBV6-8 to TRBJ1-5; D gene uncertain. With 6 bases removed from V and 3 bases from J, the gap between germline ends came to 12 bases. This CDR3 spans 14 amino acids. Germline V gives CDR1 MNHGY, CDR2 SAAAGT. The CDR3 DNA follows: TGTGCCAGCAGAGACGGTAGGCTCAATCAGCCCCAGCATTTT. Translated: CASRDGRLNQPQHF.

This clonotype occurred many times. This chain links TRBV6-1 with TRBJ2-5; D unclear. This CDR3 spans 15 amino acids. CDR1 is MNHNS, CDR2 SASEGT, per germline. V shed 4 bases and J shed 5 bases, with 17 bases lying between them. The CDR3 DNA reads TGTGCCAGCAGTGTTTTTTCAGCCGGTCGGGAGACCCAGTACTTC. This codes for CASSVFSAGRETQYF.

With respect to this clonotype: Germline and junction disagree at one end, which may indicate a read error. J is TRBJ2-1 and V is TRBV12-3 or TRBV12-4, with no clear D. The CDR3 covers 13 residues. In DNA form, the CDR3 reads TGTGCCAGCAGTTTCGAACCCATCAATGAGCAGTCCTTC. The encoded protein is CASSFEPINEQSF.

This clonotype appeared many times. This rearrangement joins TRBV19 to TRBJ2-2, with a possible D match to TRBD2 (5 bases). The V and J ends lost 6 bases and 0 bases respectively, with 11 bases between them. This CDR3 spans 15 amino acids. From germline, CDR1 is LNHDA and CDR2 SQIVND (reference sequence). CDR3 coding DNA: TGTGCCAGTAGCCCCGAGAGGGCGAACACCGGGGAGCTGTTTTTT. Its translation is CASSPERANTGELFF.

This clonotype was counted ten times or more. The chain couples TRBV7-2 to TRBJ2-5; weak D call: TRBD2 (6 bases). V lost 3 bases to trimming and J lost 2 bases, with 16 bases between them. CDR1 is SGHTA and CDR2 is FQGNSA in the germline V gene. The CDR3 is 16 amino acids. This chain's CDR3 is CASSLFGLAAQETQYF. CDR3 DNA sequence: TGTGCCAGCAGCTTGTTTGGATTAGCGGCTCAAGAGACCCAGTACTTC.

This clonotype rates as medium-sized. The CDR3 nucleotides read TGCAGTGCTAGAAGACAGGGGAACACCGGGGAGCTGTTTTTT. This sequence encodes CSARRQGNTGELFF. The rearrangement joins TRBV20-1 to TRBJ2-2; TRBD1 matches at 7 bases. V gave up 2 bases and J gave up 1 base; unmatched junction bases: 1. CDR1 is DFQATT, CDR2 SNEGSKA, per germline (reference sequence). The CDR3 totals 14 residues.

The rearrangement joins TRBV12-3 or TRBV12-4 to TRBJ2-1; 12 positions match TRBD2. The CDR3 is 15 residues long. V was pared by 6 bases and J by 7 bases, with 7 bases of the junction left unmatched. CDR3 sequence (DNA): TGTGCCAGCAGCCCACAAACTAGCGGGAGGAATGAGCAGTTCTTC. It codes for CASSPQTSGRNEQFF.

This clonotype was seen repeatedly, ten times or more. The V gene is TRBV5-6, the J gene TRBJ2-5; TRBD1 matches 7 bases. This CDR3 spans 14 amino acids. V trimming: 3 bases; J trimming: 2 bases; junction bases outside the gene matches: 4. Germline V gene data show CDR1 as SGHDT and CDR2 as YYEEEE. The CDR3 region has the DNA TGTGCCAGCAGCTCGACAGGGCTGCAAGAGACCCAGTACTTC. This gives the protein CASSSTGLQETQYF. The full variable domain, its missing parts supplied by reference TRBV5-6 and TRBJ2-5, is DAGVTQSPTHLIKTRGQQVTLRCSPKSGHDTVSWYQQALGQGPQFIFQYYEEEERQRGNFPDRFSGHQFPNYSSELNVNALLLGDSALYLCASSSTGLQETQYFGPGTRLLVL.

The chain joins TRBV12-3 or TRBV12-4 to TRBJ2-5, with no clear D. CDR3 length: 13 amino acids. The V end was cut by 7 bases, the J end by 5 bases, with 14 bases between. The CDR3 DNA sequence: TGTGCCAGCAATAATCCCGTCCGGGAGACCCAGTACTTC. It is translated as CASNNPVRETQYF.

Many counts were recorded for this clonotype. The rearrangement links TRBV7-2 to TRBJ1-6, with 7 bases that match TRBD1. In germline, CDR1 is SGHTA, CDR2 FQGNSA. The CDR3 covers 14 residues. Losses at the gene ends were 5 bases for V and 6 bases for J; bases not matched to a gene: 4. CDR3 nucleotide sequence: TGTGCCAGCAGCCACCGGGACAGTAATTCACCCCTCCACTTT. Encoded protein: CASSHRDSNSPLHF.

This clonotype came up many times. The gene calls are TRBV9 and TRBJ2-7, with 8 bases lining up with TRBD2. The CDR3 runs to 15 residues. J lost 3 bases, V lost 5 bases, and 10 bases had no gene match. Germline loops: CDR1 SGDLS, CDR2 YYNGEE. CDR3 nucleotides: TGTGCCAGCAGAGGAATAGCGGGAAGGGTCTACGAGCAGTACTTC. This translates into CASRGIAGRVYEQYF. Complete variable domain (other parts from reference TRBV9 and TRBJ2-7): DSGVTQTPKHLITATGQRVTLRCSPRSGDLSVYWYQQSLDQGLQFLIQYYNGEERAKGNILERFSAQQFPDLHSELNLSSLELGDSALYFCASRGIAGRVYEQYFGPGTRLTVT.

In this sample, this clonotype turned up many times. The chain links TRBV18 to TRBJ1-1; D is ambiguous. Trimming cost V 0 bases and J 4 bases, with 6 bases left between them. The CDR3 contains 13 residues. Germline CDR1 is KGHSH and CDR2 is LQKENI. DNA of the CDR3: TGTGCCAGCTCACCACCGGACTCCACTGAAGCTTTCTTT. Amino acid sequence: CASSPPDSTEAFF.

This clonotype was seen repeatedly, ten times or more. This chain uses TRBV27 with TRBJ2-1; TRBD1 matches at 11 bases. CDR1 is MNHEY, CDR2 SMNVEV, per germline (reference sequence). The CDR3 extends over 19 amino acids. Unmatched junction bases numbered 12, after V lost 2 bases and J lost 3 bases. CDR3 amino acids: CASSLEGAFGTGGYNEQFF. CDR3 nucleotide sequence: TGTGCCAGCAGTTTAGAAGGGGCCTTTGGGACAGGGGGCTACAATGAGCAGTTCTTC.

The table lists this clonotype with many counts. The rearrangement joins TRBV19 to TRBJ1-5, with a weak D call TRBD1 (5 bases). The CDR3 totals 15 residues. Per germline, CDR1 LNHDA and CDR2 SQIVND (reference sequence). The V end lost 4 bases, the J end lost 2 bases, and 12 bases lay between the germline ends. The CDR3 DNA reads TGTGCCAGTAGTACTCAGGGTGACGGCAATCAGCCCCAGCATTTT. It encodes CASSTQGDGNQPQHF.

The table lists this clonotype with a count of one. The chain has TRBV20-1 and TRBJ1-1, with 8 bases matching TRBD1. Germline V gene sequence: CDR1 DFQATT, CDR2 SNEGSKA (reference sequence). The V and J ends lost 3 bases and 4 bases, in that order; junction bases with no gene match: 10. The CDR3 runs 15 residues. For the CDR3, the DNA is TGCAGTGCTAGTATTCCAGGGGGACAGGCCACTGAAGCTTTCTTT. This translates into CSASIPGGQATEAFF.

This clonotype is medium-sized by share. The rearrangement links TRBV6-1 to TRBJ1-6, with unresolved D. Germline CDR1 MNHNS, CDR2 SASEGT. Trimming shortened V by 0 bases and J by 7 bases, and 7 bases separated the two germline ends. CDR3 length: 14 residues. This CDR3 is CASSEAGFNSPLHF. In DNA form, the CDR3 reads TGTGCCAGCAGTGAAGCTGGATTCAATTCACCCCTCCACTTT.

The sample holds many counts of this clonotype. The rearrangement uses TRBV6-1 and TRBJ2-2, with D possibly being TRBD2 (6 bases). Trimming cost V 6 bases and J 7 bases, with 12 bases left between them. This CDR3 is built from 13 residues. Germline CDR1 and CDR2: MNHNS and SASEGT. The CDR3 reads CASRRGLGGELFF. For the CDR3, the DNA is TGTGCCAGCAGGCGGGGATTGGGCGGGGAGCTGTTTTTT.

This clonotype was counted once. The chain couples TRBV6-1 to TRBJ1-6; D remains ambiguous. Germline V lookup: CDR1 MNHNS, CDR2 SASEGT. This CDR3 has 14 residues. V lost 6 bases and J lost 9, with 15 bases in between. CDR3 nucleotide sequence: TGTGCCAGCAGAGGTAACGTGGCGGGTTCACCCCTCCACTTT. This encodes CASRGNVAGSPLHF.